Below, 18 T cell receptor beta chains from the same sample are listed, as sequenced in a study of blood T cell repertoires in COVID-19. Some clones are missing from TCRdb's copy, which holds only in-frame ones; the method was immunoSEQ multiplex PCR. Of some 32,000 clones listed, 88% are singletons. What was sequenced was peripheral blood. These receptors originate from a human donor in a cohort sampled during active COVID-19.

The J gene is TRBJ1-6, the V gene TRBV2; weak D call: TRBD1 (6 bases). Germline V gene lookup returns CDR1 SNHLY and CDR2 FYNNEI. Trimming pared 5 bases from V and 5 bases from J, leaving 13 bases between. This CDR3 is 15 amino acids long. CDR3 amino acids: CASSTGTPDNSPLHF. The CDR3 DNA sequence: TGTGCCAGCAGTACCGGGACACCCGATAATTCACCCCTCCACTTT. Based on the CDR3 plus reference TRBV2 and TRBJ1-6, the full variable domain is EPEVTQTPSHQVTQMGQEVILRCVPISNHLYFYWYRQILGQKVEFLVSFYNNEISEKSEIFDDQFSVERPDGSNFTLKIRSTKLEDSAMYFCASSTGTPDNSPLHFGNGTRLTVT.

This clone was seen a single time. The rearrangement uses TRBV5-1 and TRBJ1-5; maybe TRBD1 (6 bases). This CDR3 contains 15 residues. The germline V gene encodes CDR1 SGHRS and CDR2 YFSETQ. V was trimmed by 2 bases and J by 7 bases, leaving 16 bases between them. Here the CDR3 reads CASSFDPGVEQPQHF. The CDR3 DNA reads TGCGCCAGCAGCTTTGATCCAGGGGTGGAGCAGCCCCAGCATTTT.

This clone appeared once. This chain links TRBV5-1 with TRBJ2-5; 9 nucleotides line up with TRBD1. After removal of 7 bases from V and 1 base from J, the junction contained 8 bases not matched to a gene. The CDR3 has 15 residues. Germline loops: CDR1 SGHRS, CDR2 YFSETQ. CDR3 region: CASGRTGEIQETQYF. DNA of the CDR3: TGCGCCAGCGGACGGACAGGGGAAATCCAAGAGACCCAGTACTTC.

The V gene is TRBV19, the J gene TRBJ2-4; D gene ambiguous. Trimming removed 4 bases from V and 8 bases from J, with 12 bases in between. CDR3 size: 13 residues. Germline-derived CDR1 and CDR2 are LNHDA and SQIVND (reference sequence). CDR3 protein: CASSKRGTDIQYF. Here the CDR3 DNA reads TGTGCCAGTAGTAAGCGAGGTACCGACATTCAGTACTTC. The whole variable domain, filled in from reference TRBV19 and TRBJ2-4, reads DGGITQSPKYLFRKEGQNVTLSCEQNLNHDAMYWYRQDPGQGLRLIYYSQIVNDFQKGDIAEGYSVSREKKESFPLTVTSAQKNPTAFYLCASSKRGTDIQYFGAGTRLSVL.

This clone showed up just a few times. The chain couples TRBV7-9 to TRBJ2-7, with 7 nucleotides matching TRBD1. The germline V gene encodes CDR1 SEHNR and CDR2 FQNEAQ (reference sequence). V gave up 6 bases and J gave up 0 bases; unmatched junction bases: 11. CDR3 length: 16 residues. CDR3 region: CASRPPWGQSSYEQYF. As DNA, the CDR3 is TGTGCCAGCAGACCTCCTTGGGGACAGAGCTCCTACGAGCAGTACTTC. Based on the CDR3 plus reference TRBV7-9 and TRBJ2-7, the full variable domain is DTGVSQNPRHKITKRGQNVTFRCDPISEHNRLYWYRQTLGQGPEFLTYFQNEAQLEKSRLLSDRFSAERPKGSFSTLEIQRTEQGDSAMYLCASRPPWGQSSYEQYFGPGTRLTVT.

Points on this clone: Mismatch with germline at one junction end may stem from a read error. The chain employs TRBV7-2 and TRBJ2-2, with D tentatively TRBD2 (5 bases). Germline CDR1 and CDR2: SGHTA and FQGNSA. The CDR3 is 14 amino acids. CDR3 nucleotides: TGTGCCAGCAGTTTAGCGCGGAGCACCGGGGAGCTGTTTTTT. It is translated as CASSLARSTGELFF.

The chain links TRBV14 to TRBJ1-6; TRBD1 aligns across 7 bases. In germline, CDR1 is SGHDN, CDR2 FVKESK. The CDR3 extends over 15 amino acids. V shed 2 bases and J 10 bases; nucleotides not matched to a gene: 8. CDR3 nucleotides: TGTGCCAGCAGCCAACGCGGGACAGTGCGGTCACCCCTCCACTTT. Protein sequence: CASSQRGTVRSPLHF.

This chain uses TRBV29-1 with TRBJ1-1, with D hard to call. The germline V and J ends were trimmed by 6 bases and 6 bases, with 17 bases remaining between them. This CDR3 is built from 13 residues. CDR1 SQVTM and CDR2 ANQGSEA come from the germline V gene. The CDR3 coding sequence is TGCAGCGTGGCCTCCCTTGGTATGGCTGAAGCTTTCTTT. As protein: CSVASLGMAEAFF.

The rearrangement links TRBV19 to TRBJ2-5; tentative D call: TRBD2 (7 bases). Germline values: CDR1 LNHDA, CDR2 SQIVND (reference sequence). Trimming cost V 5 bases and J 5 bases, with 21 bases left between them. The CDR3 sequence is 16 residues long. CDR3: CASSGGGPSVLETQYF. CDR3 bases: TGTGCCAGTAGTGGGGGGGGGCCCAGCGTATTGGAGACCCAGTACTTC.

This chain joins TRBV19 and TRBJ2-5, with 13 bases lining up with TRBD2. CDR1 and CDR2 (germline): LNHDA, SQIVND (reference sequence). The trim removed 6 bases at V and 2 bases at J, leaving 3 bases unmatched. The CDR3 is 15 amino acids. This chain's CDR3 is CASRRTSGGQETQYF. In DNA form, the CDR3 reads TGTGCCAGTAGGCGGACTAGCGGGGGACAAGAGACCCAGTACTTC.

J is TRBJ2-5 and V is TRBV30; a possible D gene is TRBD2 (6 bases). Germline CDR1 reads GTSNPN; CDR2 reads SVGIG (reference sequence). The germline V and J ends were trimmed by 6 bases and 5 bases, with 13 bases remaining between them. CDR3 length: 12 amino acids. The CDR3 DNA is TGTGCCTGCTCGGCAGGGAGGGAGACCCAGTACTTC. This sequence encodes CACSAGRETQYF.

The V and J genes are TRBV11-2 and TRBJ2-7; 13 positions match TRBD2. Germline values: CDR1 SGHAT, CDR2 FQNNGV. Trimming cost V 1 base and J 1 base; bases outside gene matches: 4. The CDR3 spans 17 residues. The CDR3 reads CASSLGTSGGLSYEQYF. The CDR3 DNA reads TGTGCCAGCAGCTTAGGGACTAGCGGGGGATTATCCTACGAGCAGTACTTC.

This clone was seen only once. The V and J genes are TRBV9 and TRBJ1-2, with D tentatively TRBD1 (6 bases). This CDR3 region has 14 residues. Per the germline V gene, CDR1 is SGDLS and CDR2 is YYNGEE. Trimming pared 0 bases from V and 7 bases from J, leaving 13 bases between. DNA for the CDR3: TGTGCCAGCAGCGTAGCTGGGGGCGAGTCTGGCTACACCTTC. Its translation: CASSVAGGESGYTF.

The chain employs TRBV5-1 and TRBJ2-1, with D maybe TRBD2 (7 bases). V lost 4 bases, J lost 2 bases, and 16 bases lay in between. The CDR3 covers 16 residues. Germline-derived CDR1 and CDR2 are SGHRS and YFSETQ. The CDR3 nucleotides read TGCGCCAGCAGCGTAGGGGGGGGACAAACCTACAATGAGCAGTTCTTC. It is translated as CASSVGGGQTYNEQFF.

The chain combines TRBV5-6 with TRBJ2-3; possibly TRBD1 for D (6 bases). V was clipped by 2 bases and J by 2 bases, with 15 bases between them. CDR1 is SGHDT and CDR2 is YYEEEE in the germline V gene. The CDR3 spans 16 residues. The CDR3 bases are TGTGCCAGCAGCTTATCTCGAGACAGGCCCACAGATACGCAGTATTTT. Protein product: CASSLSRDRPTDTQYF.

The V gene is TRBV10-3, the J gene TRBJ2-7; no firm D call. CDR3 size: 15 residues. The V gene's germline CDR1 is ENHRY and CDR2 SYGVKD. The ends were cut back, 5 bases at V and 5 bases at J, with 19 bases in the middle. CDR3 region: CAISSSSSRSHEQYF. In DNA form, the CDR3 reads TGTGCCATCAGTTCCTCGAGTAGTCGGTCGCACGAGCAGTACTTC.

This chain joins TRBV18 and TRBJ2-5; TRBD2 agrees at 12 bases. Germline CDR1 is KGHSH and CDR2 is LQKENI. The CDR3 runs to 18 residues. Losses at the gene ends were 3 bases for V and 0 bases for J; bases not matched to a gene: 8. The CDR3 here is CASSPGRLAGANQETQYF. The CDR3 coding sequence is TGTGCCAGCTCACCGGGGAGACTAGCGGGGGCCAACCAAGAGACCCAGTACTTC.

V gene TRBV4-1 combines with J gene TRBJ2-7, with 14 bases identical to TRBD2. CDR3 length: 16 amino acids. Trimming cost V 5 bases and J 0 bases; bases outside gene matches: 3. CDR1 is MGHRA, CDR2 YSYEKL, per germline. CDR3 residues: CASSVGLAGGSYEQYF. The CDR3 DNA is TGCGCCAGCAGCGTCGGACTAGCGGGGGGCTCCTACGAGCAGTACTTC.